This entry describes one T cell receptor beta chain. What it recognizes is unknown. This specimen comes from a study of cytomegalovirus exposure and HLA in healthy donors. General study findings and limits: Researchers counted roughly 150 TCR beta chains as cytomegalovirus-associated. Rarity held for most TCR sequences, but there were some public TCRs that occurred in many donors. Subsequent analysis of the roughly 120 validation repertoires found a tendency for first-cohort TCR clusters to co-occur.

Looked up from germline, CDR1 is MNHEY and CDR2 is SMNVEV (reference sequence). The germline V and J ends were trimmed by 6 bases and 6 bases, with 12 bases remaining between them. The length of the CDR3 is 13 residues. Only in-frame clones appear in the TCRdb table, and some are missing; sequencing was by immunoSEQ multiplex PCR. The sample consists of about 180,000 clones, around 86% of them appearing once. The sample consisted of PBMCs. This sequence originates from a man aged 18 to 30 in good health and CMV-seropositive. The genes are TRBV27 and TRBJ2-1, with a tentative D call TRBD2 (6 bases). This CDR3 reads CASSSRLVNEQFF. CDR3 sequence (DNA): TGTGCCAGCAGCTCGAGACTAGTCAATGAGCAGTTCTTC.